The subject of this entry is one TCR beta chain. The antigen is not known. TCRdb keeps only in-frame clones here, not all; method: immunoSEQ multiplex PCR. The data hold roughly 200,000 clones, with approximately 94% observed a single time. The sample originates from a study of T cell responses to AZD1222 COVID-19 vaccine. Study conclusions and caveats: Nearly half of unique spike-specific TCRs reportedly avoided B.1.351 and B.1.1.7 mutated regions. Repertoire collection took place solely once the T cell response had peaked.

The sequencing here drew on peripheral blood, taken 28 days after the second dose of the MenACWY control vaccine. The sequence came from an adult who received the MenACWY meningococcal vaccine as a control.

CDR3 amino acids: CASSQQENEQFF. CDR3 DNA sequence: TGCGCCAGCAGCCAGCAGGAGAATGAGCAGTTCTTC. V and J are TRBV4-1 and TRBJ2-1; D remains ambiguous. Trimming cost V 3 bases and J 7 bases, with 7 bases left between them. Germline assignment: CDR1 MGHRA and CDR2 YSYEKL. This CDR3 comprises 12 residues.